The 14 T cell receptor beta chains presented below share a single source sample, sequenced in a study of OX40 agonist ivuxolimab in advanced cancers. Data came from immunoSEQ multiplex PCR; TCRdb stores just in-frame clones and leaves some out. The sample has about 52,000 clones; around four fifths are singletons. The starting material was CD4+ or CD8+ T cells sorted from blood, obtained in a trial of the OX40 agonist ivuxolimab. The source is an adult with an advanced solid tumor such as melanoma, head and neck, liver or kidney cancer.

The V call is TRBV5-1, the J call TRBJ2-7; D is possibly TRBD1 or TRBD2 (6 bases each). The CDR3 loop spans 15 amino acids. Trimming took off 0 bases at V and 3 bases at J, with 13 bases between the two ends. Looked up from germline, CDR1 is SGHRS and CDR2 is YFSETQ. This CDR3 is CASSLGVGGVYEQYF. DNA of the CDR3: TGCGCCAGCAGCTTGGGCGTGGGGGGCGTCTACGAGCAGTACTTC.

This clone was found a few times. The chain is built from TRBV28 and TRBJ1-6; 8 nucleotides agree with TRBD1. Unmatched junction bases numbered 1, after V lost 6 bases and J lost 9 bases. Germline-derived CDR1 and CDR2 are MDHEN and SYDVKM. The CDR3 sequence is 12 residues long. The CDR3 coding sequence is TGTGCCAGCAGGGACAGGGCTTCACCCCTCCACTTT. Translation gives CASRDRASPLHF.

The J gene is TRBJ2-4, the V gene TRBV5-1; D possibly corresponds to TRBD1 (6 bases). The V gene's germline CDR1 is SGHRS and CDR2 YFSETQ. This CDR3 comprises 14 residues. The V end was cut by 2 bases, the J end by 9 bases, with 15 bases between. The CDR3 loop is CASSFTRGSSIQYF. The CDR3 DNA is TGCGCCAGCAGCTTCACCAGGGGCTCGAGCATTCAGTACTTC.

The table lists this clone with a count of one. This CDR3 is also generated by other DNA sequences in the sample. The V and J genes are TRBV9 and TRBJ2-5; D uncertain. Germline-derived CDR1 and CDR2 are SGDLS and YYNGEE. The CDR3 consists of 14 residues. With 2 bases removed from V and 2 bases from J, the gap between germline ends came to 10 bases. Here the CDR3 reads CASSVLGGQETQYF. The CDR3 DNA sequence: TGTGCCAGCAGCGTGCTTGGCGGTCAAGAGACCCAGTACTTC. The whole variable domain, remainder taken from reference TRBV9 and TRBJ2-5, is DSGVTQTPKHLITATGQRVTLRCSPRSGDLSVYWYQQSLDQGLQFLIQYYNGEERAKGNILERFSAQQFPDLHSELNLSSLELGDSALYFCASSVLGGQETQYFGPGTRLLVL.

V usage is TRBV4-1 and J usage is TRBJ1-5; D is perhaps TRBD1 (5 bases). CDR3 size: 15 residues. V lost 2 bases and J lost 5, with 13 bases in between. Germline V gene data show CDR1 as MGHRA and CDR2 as YSYEKL. Written as DNA, the CDR3 is TGCGCCAGCAGCCAACGGGACTCCTGGGATCAGCCCCAGCATTTT. This codes for CASSQRDSWDQPQHF.

The rearrangement uses TRBV11-2 and TRBJ2-3; D gene unclear. Germline V CDR1 and CDR2: SGHAT, FQNNGV. The CDR3 has 12 amino acids. V was cut by 0 bases and J by 7 bases, with 5 bases left in between. The CDR3 sequence is CASSLDQYTQYF. The CDR3 coding sequence is TGTGCCAGCAGCTTAGATCAATATACGCAGTATTTT.

The genes are TRBV5-4 and TRBJ1-2; D is ambiguous. Germline loops: CDR1 SGHNT, CDR2 YYREEE (reference sequence). V lost 4 bases to trimming and J lost 3 bases, with 16 bases between them. This CDR3 region has 15 residues. The CDR3 protein is CASSPLRGGHYGYTF. For the CDR3, the DNA is TGTGCCAGCAGCCCCTTGCGGGGAGGCCACTATGGCTACACCTTC.

This chain connects TRBV2 to TRBJ2-5, with D possibly TRBD2 on 6 matching bases. This CDR3 spans 15 amino acids. Per the germline V gene, CDR1 is SNHLY and CDR2 is FYNNEI. V dropped 0 bases and J dropped 6 bases, with 14 bases sitting between them. The CDR3 region is CASSEASRGPKTQYF. The CDR3 DNA reads as TGTGCCAGCAGTGAAGCATCGCGGGGACCCAAGACCCAGTACTTC. The full variable domain, rest sourced from reference TRBV2 and TRBJ2-5, is EPEVTQTPSHQVTQMGQEVILRCVPISNHLYFYWYRQILGQKVEFLVSFYNNEISEKSEIFDDQFSVERPDGSNFTLKIRSTKLEDSAMYFCASSEASRGPKTQYFGPGTRLLVL.

This sequence joins TRBV18 and TRBJ2-7; a possible D gene is TRBD1 (5 bases). The germline V and J ends were trimmed by 2 bases and 4 bases, with 18 bases remaining between them. The CDR3 extends over 16 amino acids. Germline CDR1 reads KGHSH; CDR2 reads LQKENI. CDR3 in amino acids: CASSPSRTLAGYEQYF. The CDR3 nucleotides are TGTGCCAGCTCACCAAGCCGGACACTGGCAGGATACGAGCAGTACTTC.

The chain joins TRBV11-3 to TRBJ2-3; perhaps TRBD2 as D (6 bases). The ends were cut back, 2 bases at V and 0 bases at J, with 15 bases in the middle. Per the germline V gene, CDR1 is SGHNT and CDR2 is YENEEA. The CDR3 extends over 17 amino acids. The CDR3 protein is CASSLRRDGASTDTQYF. In DNA form, the CDR3 reads TGTGCCAGCAGCTTAAGGCGGGACGGGGCTAGCACAGATACGCAGTATTTT.

The V call is TRBV28, the J call TRBJ2-7; 9 bases agree with TRBD2. V shed 5 bases and J 4 bases; nucleotides not matched to a gene: 6. CDR1 is MDHEN, CDR2 SYDVKM, per germline. The CDR3 loop spans 14 amino acids. The CDR3 DNA reads TGTGCCAGCAGTCCCCCGGGACTAGCTTACGAGCAGTACTTC. Amino acids: CASSPPGLAYEQYF.

The chain is built from TRBV7-2 and TRBJ2-7; D possibly corresponds to TRBD2 (7 bases). The V gene's germline CDR1 is SGHTA and CDR2 FQGNSA. The CDR3 runs to 15 residues. V lost 5 bases to trimming and J lost 2 bases, with 16 bases between them. The CDR3 sequence is CASSRVGGGAYEQYF. As DNA, the CDR3 is TGTGCCAGCAGCCGCGTGGGAGGGGGGGCCTACGAGCAGTACTTC.

This chain links TRBV19 with TRBJ1-5; D may be TRBD1 (6 bases). V was cut by 3 bases and J by 7 bases, with 19 bases left in between. CDR1 is LNHDA, CDR2 SQIVND, per germline (reference sequence). This CDR3 has 16 amino acids. CDR3 in DNA: TGTGCCAGTAGTATGGGTGAGGGGGTGGCAGGCCAGCCCCAGCATTTT. Translated: CASSMGEGVAGQPQHF. Based on the CDR3 plus reference TRBV19 and TRBJ1-5, the full variable domain is DGGITQSPKYLFRKEGQNVTLSCEQNLNHDAMYWYRQDPGQGLRLIYYSQIVNDFQKGDIAEGYSVSREKKESFPLTVTSAQKNPTAFYLCASSMGEGVAGQPQHFGDGTRLSIL.

CDR3 amino acids: CASSASGASEAFF. CDR3 nucleotides: TGTGCCAGCAGCGCCAGCGGGGCCAGCGAAGCTTTCTTT. V is TRBV7-9 and J is TRBJ1-1, with D possibly TRBD1 on 5 matching bases. In germline, CDR1 is SEHNR, CDR2 FQNEAQ (reference sequence). The V end was cut by 5 bases, the J end by 8 bases, with 15 bases between. The CDR3 is made up of 13 amino acids.